Below, 4 T cell receptor beta chains from the same sample are listed, as sequenced in a study of blood T cell repertoires in COVID-19. Sequencing was performed with immunoSEQ multiplex PCR; in TCRdb, only in-frame clones are kept and a portion is missing. This sample carries over 150,000 clones, 75% to 80% of them seen once, and the ten largest clones take about 25%. Sequences were obtained from peripheral blood. The receptors were sampled from a woman between 65 and 79 years old with acute or convalescent COVID-19.

In its sample, this clone was seen a few times. The chain combines TRBV13 with TRBJ2-5, with D tentatively TRBD1 (6 bases). Germline CDR1 reads PRHDT; CDR2 reads FYEKMQ (reference sequence). This CDR3 region has 13 residues. Trimming removed 5 bases at V and 0 bases at J, with 7 bases between. The CDR3 protein is CASSRDNQETQYF. The CDR3 nucleotides are TGTGCCAGCAGCCGGGACAACCAAGAGACCCAGTACTTC. Using reference TRBV13 and TRBJ2-5 for the parts outside the CDR3, the full variable domain is AAGVIQSPRHLIKEKRETATLKCYPIPRHDTVYWYQQGPGQDPQFLISFYEKMQSDKGSIPDRFSAQQFSDYHSELNMSSLELGDSALYFCASSRDNQETQYFGPGTRLLVL.

DNA of the CDR3: TGTGCCAGCAGCTTACGGGAAACCATTATCAATGAGCAGTTCTTC. The encoded protein is CASSLRETIINEQFF. V gene TRBV7-8 combines with J gene TRBJ2-1; possibly TRBD2 for D (5 bases). From germline, CDR1 is SGHVS and CDR2 FQNEAQ. This CDR3 comprises 15 residues. The ends were cut back, 2 bases at V and 6 bases at J, with 14 bases in the middle.

The rearrangement links TRBV12-5 to TRBJ2-2; TRBD2 matches 11 bases. The V and J ends lost 3 bases and 5 bases, in that order; junction bases with no gene match: 26. From germline, CDR1 is LGHNT and CDR2 FRNRAP. CDR3 length: 23 residues. The CDR3 reads CASGFLGLAGGGVSRTGTGELFF. The CDR3 region has the DNA TGTGCTAGTGGTTTTTTAGGGCTAGCGGGAGGCGGGGTGTCCCGTACGGGGACCGGGGAGCTGTTTTTT.

The rearrangement uses TRBV11-2 and TRBJ2-7; 11 bases map to TRBD2. The CDR3 spans 15 residues. V was clipped by 2 bases and J by 4 bases; unmatched bases: 4. Germline loops: CDR1 SGHAT, CDR2 FQNNGV. The CDR3 DNA is TGTGCCAGCAGCTTAACTAGCGGGAGTGGGTACGAGCAGTACTTC. It translates to CASSLTSGSGYEQYF.